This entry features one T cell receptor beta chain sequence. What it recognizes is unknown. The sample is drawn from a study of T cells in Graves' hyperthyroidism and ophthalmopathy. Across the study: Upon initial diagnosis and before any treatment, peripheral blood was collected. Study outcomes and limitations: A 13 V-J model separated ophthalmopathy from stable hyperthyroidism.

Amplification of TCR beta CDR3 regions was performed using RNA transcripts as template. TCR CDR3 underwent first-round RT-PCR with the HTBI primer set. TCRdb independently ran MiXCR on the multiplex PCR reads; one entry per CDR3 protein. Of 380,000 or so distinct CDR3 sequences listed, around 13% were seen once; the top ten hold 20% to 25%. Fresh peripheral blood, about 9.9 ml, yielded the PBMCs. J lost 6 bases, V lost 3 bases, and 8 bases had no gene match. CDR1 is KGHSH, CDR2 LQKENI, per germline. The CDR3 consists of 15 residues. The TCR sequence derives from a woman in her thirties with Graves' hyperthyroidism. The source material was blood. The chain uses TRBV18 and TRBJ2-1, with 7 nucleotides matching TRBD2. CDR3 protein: CASSPTGTIVNEQFF. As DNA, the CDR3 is TGTGCCAGCTCACCTACCGGGACTATTGTCAATGAGCAGTTCTTC.